This is a list of T cell receptor beta chains from one sample in a study of blood T cell repertoires in COVID-19. Using immunoSEQ multiplex PCR, the repertoire was profiled, and TCRdb retains in-frame clones only, with some absent. In the table there are 240,000 or so clones, approximately 84% of which are singletons. The sample comprised peripheral blood. The receptors were gathered from an elderly woman with acute or convalescent COVID-19. Each CDR3 is given with its conserved first and last residue. Expanded clones get a size class; other rows say once, few or many, or leave the size out.

length	size	V	J	CDR3
13	.	TRBV28	TRBJ1-5	CASSLQGGQPQHF
13	.	TRBV14	TRBJ1-1	CASSRNRNTEAFF
15	.	TRBV7-6	TRBJ2-1	CASSRLGGVVDEQFF
14	.	TRBV5-6	TRBJ1-2	CASSLSQAPYGYTF
14	.	TRBV7-2	TRBJ1-4	CASSPRGKNEKLFF
13	.	TRBV7-2	TRBJ1-2	CASSLDRDESYTF
15	.	TRBV7-2	TRBJ1-1	CASSLAGTANTEAFF
13	.	TRBV12-3/TRBV12-4	TRBJ1-1	CASSTRQITEAFF
14	.	TRBV18	TRBJ2-7	CASSPRTGKWEQYF
15	once	TRBV19	TRBJ1-5	CASSIVGNSNQPQHF
15	.	TRBV6-2/TRBV6-3	TRBJ1-5	CASSYSGSRNQPQHF
15	.	TRBV28	TRBJ2-7	CASSRGRGRTYEQYF
15	.	TRBV7-8	TRBJ1-5	CASSLMGQLNQPQHF
14	.	TRBV27	TRBJ1-1	CASSRDRGHTEAFF
13	.	TRBV6-5	TRBJ1-2	CASSPQGAHGYTF
16	few	TRBV13	TRBJ2-5	CASSTPIGQIQETQYF
14	many	TRBV18	TRBJ1-5	CASSPAGGNQPQHF
14	.	TRBV5-1	TRBJ1-2	CASSLDRAGYGYTF
14	.	TRBV29-1	TRBJ2-3	CSVEIGLLTDTQYF
13	.	TRBV5-1	TRBJ2-5	CASSFGEGETQYF
14	.	TRBV7-2	TRBJ1-3	CASSSDRGQNTIYF
15	.	TRBV11-3	TRBJ2-1	CASSSRAGGYNEQFF
16	.	TRBV6-6	TRBJ2-7	CASSYSGTSGSYEQYF
16	once	TRBV30	TRBJ2-7	CAWSVPTAGPTYEQYF
15	.	TRBV19	TRBJ1-5	CASSIGQGSNQPQHF
16	.	TRBV18	TRBJ2-3	CASSPLSGGGTDTQYF
11	.	TRBV7-2	TRBJ1-1	CASSLSGVIFF
13	.	TRBV5-1	TRBJ1-6	CASSEGQNSPLHF
14	once	TRBV21-1	TRBJ1-3	CASSKQGLGNTIYF
17	.	TRBV5-1	TRBJ2-3	CASSGTSGRLYTDTQYF
15	.	TRBV28	TRBJ1-4	CASSFHGQGTEKLFF
16	few	TRBV25-1	TRBJ2-7	CASSEDMAGRGYEQYF
16	.	TRBV4-3	TRBJ2-1	CASSQGFSDRVTEQFF
15	.	TRBV5-1	TRBJ2-3	CASSLSIPITDTQYF
16	once	TRBV6-2/TRBV6-3	TRBJ2-1	CASSFLGGVAGNEQFF
14	.	TRBV7-8	TRBJ1-5	CASSLRVSGGPQHF
17	.	TRBV4-1	TRBJ1-6	CASSRIRERSYNSPLHF
16	.	TRBV6-2/TRBV6-3	TRBJ1-5	CASSLLDRGLNQPQHF
14	once	TRBV11-2	TRBJ2-1	CASNRAGGALVQFF
17	.	TRBV9	TRBJ2-5	CASSVGDLAGGQETQYF
18	.	TRBV2	TRBJ2-3	CASKSSTRTSGRTDTQYF
15	.	TRBV5-4	TRBJ1-3	CASSLDAGVGNTIYF
17	.	TRBV7-6	TRBJ2-3	CASSLAAGTSGSHTQYF
14	.	TRBV7-3	TRBJ2-5	CASSSSGAQETQYF
16	.	TRBV7-2	TRBJ2-3	CASSANRGQRTDTQYF
13	.	TRBV28	TRBJ2-3	CASNGGSTDTQYF
14	.	TRBV3-1/TRBV3-2	TRBJ1-2	CASSQQGRNYGYTF
13	once	TRBV28	TRBJ1-1	CASWGVTNTEAFF
11	.	TRBV11-3	TRBJ2-1	CASSSSGEQFF
15	.	TRBV5-1	TRBJ2-2	CASSLANQGTGELFF
16	few	TRBV18	TRBJ2-1	CASSPLFVSSYNEQFF
15	.	TRBV7-9	TRBJ2-1	CASANLAGGPDEQFF
14	.	TRBV28	TRBJ1-5	CASSDRYSNQPQHF
11	few	TRBV2	TRBJ2-7	CASSQTGEQYF
15	.	TRBV7-6	TRBJ1-4	CASSSTGTRNEKLFF
16	.	TRBV5-5	TRBJ2-3	CASSSGLAGVADTQYF
17	.	TRBV7-2	TRBJ2-2	CASSLVGQGGNTGELFF
13	.	TRBV29-1	TRBJ1-2	CSAGDRANYGYTF
13	.	TRBV2	TRBJ2-7	CASSVGRGNEQYF